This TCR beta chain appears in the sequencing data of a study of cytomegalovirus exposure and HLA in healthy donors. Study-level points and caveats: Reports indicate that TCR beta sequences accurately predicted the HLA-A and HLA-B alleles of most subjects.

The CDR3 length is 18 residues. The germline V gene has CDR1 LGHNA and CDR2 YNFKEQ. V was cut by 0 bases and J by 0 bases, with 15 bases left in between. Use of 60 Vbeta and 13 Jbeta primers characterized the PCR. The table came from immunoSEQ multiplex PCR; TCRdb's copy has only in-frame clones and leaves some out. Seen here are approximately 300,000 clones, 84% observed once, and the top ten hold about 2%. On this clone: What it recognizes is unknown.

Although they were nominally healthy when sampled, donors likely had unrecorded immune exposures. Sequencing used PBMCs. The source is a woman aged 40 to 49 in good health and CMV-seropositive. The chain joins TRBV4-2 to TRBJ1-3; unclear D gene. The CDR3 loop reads CASSQESVGLGSGNTIYF. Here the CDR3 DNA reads TGTGCCAGCAGCCAAGAATCGGTCGGTCTTGGCTCTGGAAACACCATATATTTT.